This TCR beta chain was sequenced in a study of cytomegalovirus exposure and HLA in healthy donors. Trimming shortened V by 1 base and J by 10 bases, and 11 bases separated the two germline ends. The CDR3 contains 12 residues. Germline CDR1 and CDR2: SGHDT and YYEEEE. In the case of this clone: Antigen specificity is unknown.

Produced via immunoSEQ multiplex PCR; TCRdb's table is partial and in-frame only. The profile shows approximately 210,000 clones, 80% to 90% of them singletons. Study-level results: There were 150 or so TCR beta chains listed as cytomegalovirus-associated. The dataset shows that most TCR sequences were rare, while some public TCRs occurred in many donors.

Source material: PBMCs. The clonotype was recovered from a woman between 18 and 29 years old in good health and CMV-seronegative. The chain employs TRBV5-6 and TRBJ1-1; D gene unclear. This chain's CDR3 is CASSLSGIGAFF. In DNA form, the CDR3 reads TGTGCCAGCAGCTTGTCGGGGATCGGAGCTTTCTTT.